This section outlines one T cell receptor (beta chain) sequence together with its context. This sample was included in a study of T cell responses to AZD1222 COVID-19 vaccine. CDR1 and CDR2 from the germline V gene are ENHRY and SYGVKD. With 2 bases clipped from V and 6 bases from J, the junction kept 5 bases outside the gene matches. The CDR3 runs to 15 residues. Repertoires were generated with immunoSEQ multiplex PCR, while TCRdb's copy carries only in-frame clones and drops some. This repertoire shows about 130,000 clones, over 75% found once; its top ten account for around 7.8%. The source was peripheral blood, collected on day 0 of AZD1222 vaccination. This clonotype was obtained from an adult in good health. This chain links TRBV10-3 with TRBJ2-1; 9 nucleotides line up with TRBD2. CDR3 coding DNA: TGTGCCATCAGTGAGCGAGCGGGGGGATTCAATGAGCAGTTCTTC. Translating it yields CAISERAGGFNEQFF.